Presented here are 31 T cell receptor beta chains from one specimen sequenced in a study of OX40 agonist ivuxolimab in advanced cancers. Only in-frame clones appear in the TCRdb table, and some are missing; sequencing was by immunoSEQ multiplex PCR. The sample lists under 85,000 clones; approximately 90% were seen once. Sample: CD4+ or CD8+ T cells sorted from blood, taken in a trial of the OX40 agonist ivuxolimab. Every receptor here comes from an adult with an advanced solid tumor such as melanoma, head and neck, liver or kidney cancer.

This clone was observed a single time. The V call is TRBV5-4, the J call TRBJ2-2, with TRBD1 matching over 8 bases. CDR1 is SGHNT, CDR2 YYREEE, per germline (reference sequence). V trimming: 5 bases; J trimming: 4 bases; junction bases outside the gene matches: 10. The CDR3 has 16 amino acids. CDR3 nucleotide sequence: TGTGCCAGCAGGACAATACAGGGGGGATTCACCGGGGAGCTGTTTTTT. As protein: CASRTIQGGFTGELFF.

The chain carries TRBV4-3 and TRBJ2-2; 8 bases agree with TRBD1. The germline CDR1 and CDR2 sequences are LGHNA and YSLEER. The CDR3 covers 15 residues. With 2 bases clipped from V and 6 bases from J, the junction kept 5 bases outside the gene matches. The CDR3 sequence: CASSQMDRAAGELFF. The DNA for the CDR3 is TGCGCCAGCAGCCAAATGGACAGGGCCGCCGGGGAGCTGTTTTTT.

This clone was seen just once. V is TRBV19 and J is TRBJ2-5; the match to TRBD1 covers 8 bases. Germline values: CDR1 LNHDA, CDR2 SQIVND (reference sequence). V dropped 3 bases and J dropped 4; count of bases not matched to a gene: 7. The CDR3 has 15 amino acids. CDR3 DNA: TGTGCCAGTAGTATGACCGACAGGGGAGGAGAGACCCAGTACTTC. It yields the protein CASSMTDRGGETQYF.

The V gene is TRBV1, the J gene TRBJ2-4. TRBV1 is termed a pseudogene. This CDR3 spans 17 amino acids. Here the CDR3 reads CTSSPFGRVLAKNIQYF. As DNA, the CDR3 is TGCACCAGCAGCCCGTTTGGACGAGTTCTAGCCAAAAACATTCAGTACTTC.

This rearrangement joins TRBV7-8 to TRBJ2-7; tentatively, D is TRBD2 (5 bases). Trimming took off 2 bases at V and 4 bases at J, with 12 bases between the two ends. The CDR3 is 14 amino acids. Germline CDR1 SGHVS, CDR2 FQNEAQ. The CDR3: CASSLLDSTYEQYF. CDR3 nucleotide sequence: TGTGCCAGCAGCTTACTGGACTCAACTTACGAGCAGTACTTC.

The chain joins TRBV5-6 to TRBJ1-5; no reliable D call. V gave up 0 bases and J gave up 6 bases, with 16 bases separating them. Germline-derived CDR1 and CDR2 are SGHDT and YYEEEE. The CDR3 is 16 residues long. The CDR3 loop is CASSLAGRSRGQPQHF. CDR3 sequence (DNA): TGTGCCAGCAGCTTGGCCGGTAGGAGTCGGGGTCAGCCCCAGCATTTT. Full variable domain (rest looked up from reference TRBV5-6 and TRBJ1-5): DAGVTQSPTHLIKTRGQQVTLRCSPKSGHDTVSWYQQALGQGPQFIFQYYEEEERQRGNFPDRFSGHQFPNYSSELNVNALLLGDSALYLCASSLAGRSRGQPQHFGDGTRLSIL.

The J gene is TRBJ2-7, the V gene TRBV27, with 12 nucleotides matching TRBD2. After removal of 4 bases from V and 2 bases from J, the junction contained 9 bases not matched to a gene. The CDR3 sequence is 17 residues long. Germline CDR1 reads MNHEY; CDR2 reads SMNVEV (reference sequence). The CDR3 DNA sequence: TGTGCCAGCAGTTCCATCTCAACTAGCGGGAGGACCTACGAGCAGTACTTC. Residues: CASSSISTSGRTYEQYF.

This rearrangement joins TRBV9 to TRBJ1-4, with D unresolved. Germline assignment: CDR1 SGDLS and CDR2 YYNGEE. The CDR3 covers 15 residues. Trimming took off 0 bases at V and 4 bases at J, with 10 bases between the two ends. As DNA, the CDR3 is TGTGCCAGCAGCGTAGCTTTAGGGCGTAATGAAAAACTGTTTTTT. The encoded protein is CASSVALGRNEKLFF.

This chain connects TRBV18 to TRBJ2-7; perhaps TRBD1 as D (5 bases). The CDR3 sequence is 13 residues long. The ends were cut back, 3 bases at V and 11 bases at J, with 17 bases in the middle. CDR1 KGHSH and CDR2 LQKENI come from the germline V gene. Written as DNA, the CDR3 is TGTGCCAGCTCACCCAATATGGACCAAGGGGAGTACTTC. Residues: CASSPNMDQGEYF.

V is TRBV6-7 and J is TRBJ1-2; weak D call: TRBD1 (5 bases). TRBV6-7 is classed as an ORF, of uncertain function. This CDR3 contains 15 residues. Trimming removed 0 bases from V and 1 base from J, with 9 bases in between. For the CDR3, the DNA is TGTGCCAGCAGTTACTCGGACAACTATAACTATGGCTACACCTTC. Amino acids: CASSYSDNYNYGYTF.

The V gene is TRBV29-1, the J gene TRBJ2-3; 10 nucleotides agree with TRBD1. Trimming took 5 bases from V and 3 from J; bases not matched to a gene: 5. Germline V gene sequence: CDR1 SQVTM, CDR2 ANQGSEA. This CDR3 has 14 amino acids. CDR3 sequence reads: CSVRQGADTDTQYF. The CDR3, as DNA: TGCAGCGTTCGACAGGGGGCTGATACAGATACGCAGTATTTT.

CDR3 sequence reads: CASSLGGGLETQYF. For the CDR3, the DNA is TGTGCCAGCAGCTTAGGAGGGGGCTTAGAGACCCAGTACTTC. The rearrangement joins TRBV7-2 to TRBJ2-5; 7 bases match TRBD1. Germline-derived CDR1 and CDR2 are SGHTA and FQGNSA. V trimming: 1 base; J trimming: 4 bases; junction bases outside the gene matches: 3. The CDR3 spans 14 residues. The whole variable domain, filled in from reference TRBV7-2 and TRBJ2-5, reads GAGVSQSPSNKVTEKGKDVELRCDPISGHTALYWYRQSLGQGLEFLIYFQGNSAPDKSGLPSDRFSAERTGGSVSTLTIQRTQQEDSAVYLCASSLGGGLETQYFGPGTRLLVL.

The V call is TRBV19, the J call TRBJ2-7; TRBD2 might be the D (6 bases). This CDR3 comprises 14 residues. V lost 5 bases and J 5 bases, leaving 16 bases between the germline ends. Germline CDR1 and CDR2: LNHDA and SQIVND (reference sequence). The CDR3: CASSAPGLQHEQYF. CDR3 sequence (DNA): TGTGCCAGTAGTGCTCCGGGACTCCAACACGAGCAGTACTTC.

This clone was found once. V usage is TRBV19 and J usage is TRBJ2-2; 7 nucleotides match TRBD2. The CDR3 runs 15 residues. Germline-derived CDR1 and CDR2 are LNHDA and SQIVND (reference sequence). V shed 5 bases, J shed 5 bases, and the junction held 8 bases outside the gene matches. CDR3 nucleotide sequence: TGTGCCAGTAGTCTCGGCGGGAGTTGGACCGGGGAGCTGTTTTTT. Translated: CASSLGGSWTGELFF.

V and J are TRBV2 and TRBJ1-4, with a possible D match to TRBD1 (6 bases). Trimming left V 7 bases short and J 11 bases short, with 26 bases between. The CDR3 covers 16 residues. Germline CDR1 is SNHLY and CDR2 is FYNNEI. The CDR3 here is CASTMGEVWGPDKLFF. CDR3 bases: TGTGCCAGCACCATGGGGGAGGTCTGGGGGCCTGACAAACTGTTTTTT.

The rearrangement uses TRBV28 and TRBJ2-7, with 8 bases identical to TRBD1. This CDR3 contains 15 residues. Germline loops: CDR1 MDHEN, CDR2 SYDVKM. J gave up 3 bases and V 2 bases, and 6 bases lay outside the gene matches. CDR3 loop: CASSLAGTGGYEQYF. CDR3 sequence (DNA): TGTGCCAGCAGTTTAGCCGGGACAGGCGGCTACGAGCAGTACTTC.

V is TRBV7-6 and J is TRBJ2-7, with 8 positions matching TRBD2. CDR1 is SGHVS, CDR2 FNYEAQ, per germline. The CDR3 is 13 residues long. Unmatched junction bases numbered 3, after V lost 2 bases and J lost 6 bases. The DNA of the CDR3 is TGTGCCAGCAGCTTACGGCTAGCGGGCGAGCAGTACTTC. Translation: CASSLRLAGEQYF.

The sample holds one count of this clone. J is TRBJ2-3 and V is TRBV5-4; 9 bases are a match to TRBD2. The V gene end was trimmed by 5 bases and the J gene end by 4 bases; junction bases not matched to a gene: 8. Germline V gene sequence: CDR1 SGHNT, CDR2 YYREEE (reference sequence). The CDR3 length is 15 residues. For the CDR3, the DNA is TGTGCCAGCAGTACTGCGGGAGGGCCCGCAGATACGCAGTATTTT. It encodes CASSTAGGPADTQYF.

The V gene is TRBV5-4, the J gene TRBJ2-1; 8 bases are shared with TRBD2. Germline CDR1 and CDR2: SGHNT and YYREEE (reference sequence). V lost 4 bases and J lost 2; bases outside the gene matches: 8. This CDR3 contains 16 residues. In nucleotides, the CDR3 is TGTGCCAGCAGCCCCTCACTAGCGGCTACCTACAATGAGCAGTTCTTC. It translates to CASSPSLAATYNEQFF. Using reference TRBV5-4 and TRBJ2-1 for the parts outside the CDR3, the full variable domain is ETGVTQSPTHLIKTRGQQVTLRCSSQSGHNTVSWYQQALGQGPQFIFQYYREEENGRGNFPPRFSGLQFPNYSSELNVNALELDDSALYLCASSPSLAATYNEQFFGPGTRLTVL.

The chain carries TRBV7-2 and TRBJ1-1; D not resolved. Trimming removed 5 bases from V and 7 bases from J, with 17 bases in between. This CDR3 has 14 residues. Germline loops: CDR1 SGHTA, CDR2 FQGNSA. The CDR3 DNA reads as TGTGCCAGCAGCCCCAGTCTGGATTGGAGTGAAGCTTTCTTT. Translating gives CASSPSLDWSEAFF.

In DNA, the CDR3 is TGTGCCAGTTTGGAGCCTTTCTCCTACGAGCAGTACTTC. Translation: CASLEPFSYEQYF. The chain couples TRBV6-5 to TRBJ2-7; D unclear. The CDR3 extends over 13 amino acids. Trimming cost V 9 bases and J 0 bases, with 12 bases left between them. Germline CDR1 reads MNHEY; CDR2 reads SVGAGI.

The chain is built from TRBV4-3 and TRBJ2-3; 8 bases line up with TRBD2. The V and J ends lost 5 bases and 6 bases, in that order; junction bases with no gene match: 10. The CDR3 totals 15 residues. The germline V gene has CDR1 LGHNA and CDR2 YSLEER. This chain's CDR3 is CASSLQLAGTDTQYF. In nucleotides, the CDR3 is TGCGCCAGCAGCTTGCAGTTAGCGGGAACCGATACGCAGTATTTT.

This chain connects TRBV7-2 to TRBJ2-1; 10 bases line up with TRBD1. V lost 10 bases and J lost 4; bases outside the gene matches: 10. CDR3 length: 15 amino acids. CDR1 SGHTA and CDR2 FQGNSA come from the germline V gene. The CDR3 coding sequence is TGTGCCACCACGGGGTGGACAGGGGGGTACAATGAGCAGTTCTTC. Residues: CATTGWTGGYNEQFF.

The chain employs TRBV19 and TRBJ2-5; TRBD2 agrees at 14 bases. Trimming at V came to 5 bases and at J to 0 bases, leaving 2 bases not matched to a gene. Germline V gives CDR1 LNHDA, CDR2 SQIVND (reference sequence). CDR3 size: 16 residues. The CDR3 region is CASSRTSGGYQETQYF. CDR3 coding DNA: TGTGCCAGTAGTCGGACTAGCGGGGGGTACCAAGAGACCCAGTACTTC.

This chain connects TRBV4-3 to TRBJ1-4, with D perhaps TRBD1 (6 bases). Germline lookup yields CDR1 LGHNA and CDR2 YSLEER. This CDR3 has 15 residues. Trimming shortened V by 4 bases and J by 1 base, and 10 bases separated the two germline ends. For the CDR3, the DNA is TGCGCCAGCAGCCTGTCAGGGGTAACTAATGAAAAACTGTTTTTT. This gives the protein CASSLSGVTNEKLFF.

The V call is TRBV6-5, the J call TRBJ2-7; no reliable D call. Germline lookup yields CDR1 MNHEY and CDR2 SVGAGI. V dropped 6 bases and J dropped 0 bases, with 12 bases sitting between them. The CDR3 sequence is 14 residues long. The CDR3 loop is CASSYRASSYEQYF. The CDR3, as DNA: TGTGCCAGCAGCTATAGGGCTAGCTCCTACGAGCAGTACTTC.

This chain uses TRBV4-3 with TRBJ1-2; possibly TRBD1 for D (5 bases). V lost 0 bases and J lost 0, with 14 bases in between. The germline CDR1 and CDR2 sequences are LGHNA and YSLEER. The CDR3 is 17 amino acids. This CDR3 is CASSQDWGGSTNYGYTF. The CDR3 DNA sequence: TGCGCCAGCAGCCAAGATTGGGGGGGGAGTACTAACTATGGCTACACCTTC.

The chain links TRBV4-3 to TRBJ1-1; 9 nucleotides match TRBD1. CDR3 length: 14 amino acids. V lost 2 bases, J lost 6 bases, and 4 bases stayed unmatched. Germline assignment: CDR1 LGHNA and CDR2 YSLEER. In nucleotides, the CDR3 is TGCGCCAGCAGCCAACTACAGGGGGCGGCTGAAGCTTTCTTT. Translating gives CASSQLQGAAEAFF.

This chain joins TRBV6-6 and TRBJ1-5; D call uncertain. V was clipped by 5 bases and J by 4 bases, with 9 bases between them. Germline CDR1 is MNHNY and CDR2 is SVGAGI (reference sequence). The CDR3 loop spans 13 amino acids. Here the CDR3 reads CASSPADNQPQHF. CDR3 coding DNA: TGTGCCAGCAGTCCGGCAGATAATCAGCCCCAGCATTTT.

The J gene is TRBJ2-7, the V gene TRBV5-6; 7 bases are shared with TRBD1. Trimming took 0 bases from V and 2 from J; bases not matched to a gene: 2. The CDR3 totals 14 residues. Germline CDR1 SGHDT, CDR2 YYEEEE. In DNA form, the CDR3 reads TGTGCCAGCAGCTTGGTGGGGACAGCCTACGAGCAGTACTTC. Translated: CASSLVGTAYEQYF. The complete variable domain, with remaining parts taken from reference TRBV5-6 and TRBJ2-7, reads DAGVTQSPTHLIKTRGQQVTLRCSPKSGHDTVSWYQQALGQGPQFIFQYYEEEERQRGNFPDRFSGHQFPNYSSELNVNALLLGDSALYLCASSLVGTAYEQYFGPGTRLTVT.

With regard to this clone: An end of the junction does not agree with germline; a read error may underlie this. This rearrangement joins TRBV5-6 to TRBJ1-4, with a weak D call TRBD1 (6 bases). Germline V gene data show CDR1 as SGHDT and CDR2 as YYEEEE. The CDR3 extends over 15 amino acids. The CDR3 DNA is TGTACCAGCAGCTATACCGAGGGGGTCTATGAAAAACTGTTTTTT. Translated: CTSSYTEGVYEKLFF.